This T cell receptor (beta chain) was recorded in a study of post-analysis software for immune sequencing data. This CDR3 is built from 15 residues. The V and J ends lost 1 base and 6 bases respectively, with 15 bases between them. Germline assignment: CDR1 SGHRS and CDR2 YFSETQ. Points from the study as a whole: With TRBV5-6, TRBV5-1 and TRBV20-1 included, about 5 TRBV segments were more frequent in patients than in controls.

As regards this clonotype: Its antigen is not identified.

TCR beta cDNA libraries had unique molecular identifiers. One entry per CDR3 protein results from TCRdb running MiXCR on the PCR reads. The top ten hold about 5.6% of the sample, which has about 540,000 distinct CDR3 sequences, 34% seen once. The receptor was isolated from a girl younger than 18 with multiple sclerosis. Sequencing was performed on blood. V is TRBV5-1 and J is TRBJ2-3; D gene ambiguous. CDR3 nucleotide sequence: TGCGCCAGCAGCTTGCGGACCGTCTCCCCGGATACGCAGTATTTT. Translated: CASSLRTVSPDTQYF.